Presented here are 27 T cell receptor beta chains from one specimen sequenced in a study of blood T cells in healthy people across ages. For the second PCR, which ran for roughly 7 to 11 cycles, a sample-barcoded 5' primer and a J-beta primer mix were used. TCRdb re-called the 5' RACE reads with MiXCR, one entry per CDR3 protein. The sample has approximately 800,000 distinct CDR3 sequences, about 34% seen once. The sample taken for sequencing was blood. The source is a man younger than 35 in good health.

This clonotype was detected only a few times. The chain is built from TRBV6-4 and TRBJ1-5; the D gene is possibly TRBD1 (5 bases). Germline assignment: CDR1 MRHNA and CDR2 SNTAGT. The CDR3 totals 13 residues. Trimming stripped 2 bases from V and 6 bases from J, with 8 bases between. CDR3: CASSDRDGQPQHF. Here the CDR3 DNA reads TGTGCCAGCAGTGACCGGGACGGTCAGCCCCAGCATTTT.

This clonotype was counted a few times. The J gene is TRBJ1-3, the V gene TRBV4-2; possible D gene TRBD1, 6 bases. V lost 0 bases to trimming and J lost 2 bases, with 11 bases between them. There are 16 residues in the CDR3. Germline-derived CDR1 and CDR2 are LGHNA and YNFKEQ. For the CDR3, the DNA is TGTGCCAGCAGCCAAGATCCGGCAGGGGCTGGAAACACCATATATTTT. Protein: CASSQDPAGAGNTIYF.

This clonotype was seen only a few times. The chain combines TRBV5-1 with TRBJ2-5; 10 bases match TRBD1. V shed 3 bases and J 11 bases; nucleotides not matched to a gene: 13. The CDR3 is made up of 15 amino acids. Looked up from germline, CDR1 is SGHRS and CDR2 is YFSETQ. The CDR3 sequence is CASSSYGTGDNEQYF. CDR3 sequence (DNA): TGCGCCAGCAGCTCCTACGGGACAGGGGACAATGAGCAGTACTTC.

The gene calls are TRBV7-8 and TRBJ2-3; D may be TRBD1 or TRBD2 (6 bases each). The CDR3 runs 16 residues. V dropped 0 bases and J dropped 6 bases, with 16 bases sitting between them. The germline CDR1 and CDR2 sequences are SGHVS and FQNEAQ. The CDR3 region is CASSLANTGATDTQYF. CDR3 sequence (DNA): TGTGCCAGCAGCTTAGCGAATACGGGGGCGACGGATACGCAGTATTTT.

This clonotype came up a few times. This chain connects TRBV2 to TRBJ2-2; D unresolved. The CDR3 has 11 amino acids. Germline V gene lookup returns CDR1 SNHLY and CDR2 FYNNEI. V shed 4 bases and J shed 9 bases, with 6 bases lying between them. CDR3 DNA: TGTGCCAGCAGTGGGGGTTGGGAGCTGTTTTTT. The encoded protein is CASSGGWELFF.

Concerning this clonotype: A much larger clone is a single base away; this may be a read error. The chain employs TRBV19 and TRBJ2-1; the D gene could be TRBD1 or TRBD2 (6 bases each). CDR3 length: 14 amino acids. Germline CDR1 LNHDA, CDR2 SQIVND (reference sequence). V lost 2 bases, J lost 12 bases, and 17 bases lay in between. CDR3 amino acids: CASSIQGRSDVQFF. Here the CDR3 DNA reads TGTGCCAGTAGTATACAGGGGAGGTCGGATGTGCAGTTCTTC.

The chain uses TRBV5-1 and TRBJ1-1; 7 bases agree with TRBD1. The length of the CDR3 is 13 residues. Germline-derived CDR1 and CDR2 are SGHRS and YFSETQ. Trimming took 4 bases from V and 6 from J; bases not matched to a gene: 6. The CDR3 spells CASSTQGGAEAFF. CDR3 coding DNA: TGCGCCAGCAGCACCCAGGGGGGGGCTGAAGCTTTCTTT.

This clonotype was counted ten times or more. V gene TRBV20-1 combines with J gene TRBJ1-2; D remains ambiguous. V was cut by 4 bases and J by 5 bases, with 11 bases left in between. Germline loops: CDR1 DFQATT, CDR2 SNEGSKA (reference sequence). The CDR3 consists of 12 residues. CDR3 residues: CSATNIGYGYTF. The CDR3 nucleotides read TGCAGTGCTACCAATATAGGGTATGGCTACACCTTC.

This rearrangement joins TRBV20-1 to TRBJ1-1; D remains unclear. Germline CDR1 and CDR2: DFQATT and SNEGSKA (reference sequence). V was shortened by 3 bases and J by 2 bases, with 16 bases between the two germline ends. This CDR3 has 15 residues. The CDR3 sequence is CSASGLGRQNTEAFF. The CDR3 nucleotides read TGCAGTGCTAGTGGCCTAGGACGGCAAAACACTGAAGCTTTCTTT.

A note on this clonotype: Possible read error: a much larger clone is one base away. The chain has TRBV20-1 and TRBJ2-1; perhaps D is TRBD1 or TRBD2 (5 bases each). Germline CDR1 and CDR2: DFQATT and SNEGSKA (reference sequence). The CDR3 sequence is 15 residues long. Trimming took 4 bases from V and 13 from J, leaving 26 bases between them. The CDR3 loop is CSATKAEGQPETQFF. CDR3 sequence (DNA): TGCAGTGCTACGAAGGCCGAGGGGCAACCAGAGACCCAGTTCTTC.

This chain joins TRBV3-1 and TRBJ2-7, with 9 bases lining up with TRBD2. The CDR3 extends over 16 amino acids. The germline gives CDR1 LGHDT, CDR2 YNNKEL (reference sequence). Trimming took 1 base from V and 4 from J; bases not matched to a gene: 8. CDR3 sequence (DNA): TGTGCCAGCAGCCAAGGGATAAGCGGGAGGACATACGAGCAGTACTTC. Its translation: CASSQGISGRTYEQYF.

The chain joins TRBV7-2 to TRBJ2-5, with 9 positions matching TRBD2. V trimming: 5 bases; J trimming: 1 base; junction bases outside the gene matches: 8. The CDR3 runs 16 residues. The V gene's germline CDR1 is SGHTA and CDR2 FQGNSA. CDR3 DNA sequence: TGTGCCAGCAGCCTACTTAGCGGGGGCCGCCAAGAGACCCAGTACTTC. Protein product: CASSLLSGGRQETQYF.

The V and J genes are TRBV4-2 and TRBJ2-5; D is ambiguous. The J call is doubtful: the DNA matches TRBJ2-7 better. The CDR3 length is 15 residues. Germline-derived CDR1 and CDR2 are LGHNA and YNFKEQ. This chain's CDR3 is CASSPSFSGWDEQYF. The CDR3 nucleotides read TGTGCCAGCAGCCCCTCGTTTTCCGGGTGGGACGAGCAGTACTTC.

Many counts were recorded for this clonotype. V usage is TRBV12-5 and J usage is TRBJ2-5, with 7 bases identical to TRBD1. Germline V gene sequence: CDR1 LGHNT, CDR2 FRNRAP. The CDR3 runs 12 residues. CDR3 nucleotides: TGTGCCAGCCTAGGGACAGAAGAGACCCAGTACTTC. The encoded protein is CASLGTEETQYF.

This rearrangement joins TRBV27 to TRBJ1-1; D gene unclear. Germline CDR1 reads MNHEY; CDR2 reads SMNVEV (reference sequence). V was pared by 0 bases and J by 0 bases, with 8 bases between. The CDR3 totals 15 residues. Here the CDR3 reads CASSLSPALNTEAFF. As DNA, the CDR3 is TGTGCCAGCAGTTTATCGCCGGCCTTGAACACTGAAGCTTTCTTT.

This clonotype was seen at least ten times. The chain carries TRBV6-4 and TRBJ2-1; 12 nucleotides line up with TRBD1. Germline CDR1 reads MRHNA; CDR2 reads SNTAGT. CDR3 length: 16 residues. J lost 7 bases, V lost 0 bases, and 4 bases had no gene match. DNA of the CDR3: TGTGCCAGCAGTGACTCCGGGACAGGGGGCATGAATGAGCAGTTCTTC. Residues: CASSDSGTGGMNEQFF.

The rearrangement joins TRBV14 to TRBJ2-3; D is unresolved. Germline V gene sequence: CDR1 SGHDN, CDR2 FVKESK. CDR3 length equals 18 residues. V lost 4 bases to trimming and J lost 3 bases, with 23 bases between them. The CDR3 reads CASSRRMMATRSTDTQYF. Here the CDR3 DNA reads TGTGCCAGCAGCCGACGAATGATGGCTACTCGTAGTACAGATACGCAGTATTTT.

This chain joins TRBV5-1 and TRBJ2-3, with TRBD2 matching over 7 bases. Germline-derived CDR1 and CDR2 are SGHRS and YFSETQ. Germline trimming cut 4 bases from V and 0 bases from J; bases unmatched to any gene: 5. This CDR3 has 15 amino acids. As DNA, the CDR3 is TGCGCCAGCAGCGGCAGCGGGGATAGCACAGATACGCAGTATTTT. It translates to CASSGSGDSTDTQYF.

This clonotype was seen a handful of times. The chain has TRBV20-1 and TRBJ1-4, with 7 bases matching TRBD1. This CDR3 contains 13 residues. V lost 6 bases and J lost 13; bases outside the gene matches: 14. Germline lookup yields CDR1 DFQATT and CDR2 SNEGSKA (reference sequence). CDR3 sequence: CSAVGQAAARLFF. The CDR3 DNA is TGCAGTGCCGTCGGACAGGCCGCCGCCCGACTGTTTTTT.

The chain couples TRBV5-1 to TRBJ1-1; a weak D match, TRBD1 (5 bases). This CDR3 has 13 amino acids. V was shortened by 4 bases and J by 10 bases, with 17 bases between the two germline ends. From germline, CDR1 is SGHRS and CDR2 YFSETQ. CDR3 coding DNA: TGCGCCAGCAGCCACACGGGGGGAAATGGAGCTTTCTTT. Its translation is CASSHTGGNGAFF.

The chain is built from TRBV20-1 and TRBJ2-5; 11 nucleotides match TRBD2. Germline V gene data show CDR1 as DFQATT and CDR2 as SNEGSKA (reference sequence). The CDR3 spans 12 residues. This CDR3 reads CAGSGGAETQYF. DNA of the CDR3: TGCGCGGGTAGCGGGGGGGCAGAGACCCAGTACTTC.

This clonotype was detected only once. The CDR3 coding sequence is TGCGCCAGCAGCCAAGAAGGGACTGCCACCGGGGAGCTGTTTTTT. It translates to CASSQEGTATGELFF. J is TRBJ2-2 and V is TRBV4-3, with TRBD2 as a possible D gene (6 bases). CDR1 and CDR2 from the germline V gene are LGHNA and YSLEER. Trimming stripped 0 bases from V and 4 bases from J, with 9 bases between. CDR3 length: 15 residues.

This chain joins TRBV7-3 and TRBJ1-1; 7 positions agree with TRBD1. Germline V gene sequence: CDR1 SGHTA, CDR2 FQGTGA. The CDR3 spans 15 residues. V was pared by 3 bases and J by 5 bases, with 9 bases of the junction left unmatched. CDR3 residues: CASSLGRGLRTEAFF. The CDR3 region has the DNA TGTGCCAGCAGCTTGGGCAGGGGGTTGCGTACTGAAGCTTTCTTT.

This clonotype was detected only a few times. This chain connects TRBV11-2 to TRBJ2-3; TRBD1 matches 9 bases. V was pared by 4 bases and J by 5 bases, with 19 bases of the junction left unmatched. Germline V gene sequence: CDR1 SGHAT, CDR2 FQNNGV. CDR3 length: 19 amino acids. The CDR3 loop reads CASSSNTALGQGLRDTQYF. The CDR3, as DNA: TGTGCCAGCAGCTCCAACACCGCCTTAGGACAGGGGCTGAGAGATACGCAGTATTTT.

As regards this clonotype: Lacking the conserved final phenylalanine or tryptophan, this CDR3 likely reflects a read error. The chain combines TRBV7-2 with TRBJ1-2; D call uncertain. CDR1 is SGHTA and CDR2 is FQGNSA in the germline V gene. The germline V and J ends were trimmed by 1 base and 7 bases, with 4 bases remaining between them. This CDR3 comprises 11 residues. The CDR3 here is CASSLGTGYTV. DNA of the CDR3: TGTGCCAGCAGCTTAGGTACTGGCTACACCGTC.

The J gene is TRBJ2-1, the V gene TRBV19; D remains ambiguous. The CDR3 consists of 14 residues. Trimming stripped 5 bases from V and 8 bases from J, with 16 bases between. CDR1 and CDR2 (germline): LNHDA, SQIVND (reference sequence). CDR3 nucleotides: TGTGCCAGTAGTGTCCGGGCCCTGATCGATGAGCAGTTCTTC. Translation: CASSVRALIDEQFF. Variable domain in full (rest from reference TRBV19 and TRBJ2-1): DGGITQSPKYLFRKEGQNVTLSCEQNLNHDAMYWYRQDPGQGLRLIYYSQIVNDFQKGDIAEGYSVSREKKESFPLTVTSAQKNPTAFYLCASSVRALIDEQFFGPGTRLTVL.

A few counts support this clonotype. The rearrangement links TRBV7-9 to TRBJ1-1; no clear D. V lost 5 bases to trimming and J lost 4 bases, with 17 bases between them. Germline CDR1 reads SEHNR; CDR2 reads FQNEAQ (reference sequence). The CDR3 loop spans 15 amino acids. CDR3 nucleotides: TGTGCCAGCAGCCCTCCTACTCGGCTGGGCACTGAAGCTTTCTTT. It encodes CASSPPTRLGTEAFF. Supplemented by reference TRBV7-9 and TRBJ1-1, the full variable domain reads DTGVSQNPRHKITKRGQNVTFRCDPISEHNRLYWYRQTLGQGPEFLTYFQNEAQLEKSRLLSDRFSAERPKGSFSTLEIQRTEQGDSAMYLCASSPPTRLGTEAFFGQGTRLTVV.